The 9 T cell receptor beta chains given below trace back to one sample, sequenced in a study of immune heterogeneity within non-small cell lung tumors. Template material for each sample was 600 ng of bulk tumor genomic DNA. Biopsies, several per primary tumor and spaced far apart, were collected during surgery. It was patients with untreated, newly diagnosed non-small cell lung cancer who underwent curative surgery. Multiplex PCR was performed with 32 V and 13 J primers, and it amplified TCR beta CDR3. TCRdb reprocessed the multiplex PCR reads via MiXCR and lists one record per CDR3 protein. The sample shows more than 10,000 distinct CDR3 sequences, around 27% of them seen only once. The sample taken for sequencing was lung tumor tissue. All receptors derive from a man aged 50 or older with non-small cell lung cancer.

This clonotype was observed once. A much more abundant neighbour one base away suggests this may be a read error. The chain employs TRBV27 and TRBJ1-5, with D unclear. Trimming took off 6 bases at V and 9 bases at J, with 15 bases between the two ends. The CDR3 extends over 13 amino acids. Germline lookup yields CDR1 MNHEY and CDR2 SMNVEV (reference sequence). The chain's CDR3 is CASRVQAWGPQHF. DNA of the CDR3: TGTGCCAGCAGAGTACAAGCCTGGGGGCCCCAGCATTTT.

This clonotype rates as medium-sized (0.01 to 0.1%). V usage is TRBV6-1 and J usage is TRBJ1-3; D is perhaps TRBD1 (6 bases). Germline V CDR1 and CDR2: MNHNS, SASEGT. Trimming pared 7 bases from V and 4 bases from J, leaving 17 bases between. The CDR3 consists of 15 residues. CDR3 loop: CASTTFGGPGNTIYF. The CDR3 bases are TGTGCCAGCACCACTTTTGGGGGCCCCGGAAACACCATATATTTT.

Of note for this clonotype: A much bigger clone sits one base away, suggesting this may be a read error. The chain carries TRBV11-2 and TRBJ1-2, with D maybe TRBD1 (5 bases). This CDR3 has 14 residues. Germline CDR1 is SGHAT and CDR2 is FQNNGV. In DNA form, the CDR3 reads TGTGCCAGCAGCACCAACCAGGGTGTGGATGGCTACATCTTC. It translates to CASSTNQGVDGYIF.

For this clonotype: A much larger clone sits a single nucleotide away, making a read error possible. The V and J genes are TRBV28 and TRBJ2-6; D remains unclear. The CDR3 extends over 17 amino acids. Trimming stripped 2 bases from V and 2 bases from J, with 13 bases between. The germline CDR1 and CDR2 sequences are MDHEN and SYDVKM. The CDR3 DNA reads as TGTGCCAGCAGTTTACGTCCCGTTGGCCCTGGGGCCAACGTCCTGACTTTC. Its translation: CASSLRPVGPGANVLTF.

The chain uses TRBV5-1 and TRBJ2-5; 9 bases align to TRBD1. V lost 3 bases, J lost 5 bases, and 5 bases stayed unmatched. This CDR3 has 14 residues. Germline CDR1 SGHRS, CDR2 YFSETQ. CDR3 nucleotide sequence: TGCGCCAGCAGCTCACAGGGGGCTTGGGAGACCCAGTACTTC. This translates into CASSSQGAWETQYF.

This clonotype rates as medium-sized. The rearrangement uses TRBV9 and TRBJ1-5; no clear D gene. Trimming left V 4 bases short and J 6 bases short, with 8 bases between. This CDR3 is built from 12 residues. Germline-derived CDR1 and CDR2 are SGDLS and YYNGEE. This CDR3 is CASSLPGQPQHF. CDR3 sequence (DNA): TGTGCCAGCAGCCTTCCCGGTCAGCCCCAGCATTTT.

By share, this clonotype counts as medium-sized. V is TRBV6-4 and J is TRBJ1-2; D uncertain. The CDR3 is 13 residues long. Germline-derived CDR1 and CDR2 are MRHNA and SNTAGT. The V and J ends lost 6 bases and 7 bases respectively, with 15 bases between them. In nucleotides, the CDR3 is TGTGCCAGCAGAAGAGACACACAGAGTGGCTACACCTTC. As protein: CASRRDTQSGYTF.

This clonotype is categorized as medium-sized (0.01 to 0.1%). The chain has TRBV28 and TRBJ2-1; D possibly matches TRBD1 or TRBD2 (5 bases each). CDR3 length: 18 amino acids. From germline, CDR1 is MDHEN and CDR2 SYDVKM. V was clipped by 4 bases and J by 0 bases, with 19 bases between them. CDR3 amino acids: CASSSLPGTLSSYNEQFF. The CDR3, as DNA: TGTGCCAGCAGTTCCCTCCCCGGGACCCTGAGCTCCTACAATGAGCAGTTCTTC.

This clonotype is deemed medium-sized. The V gene is TRBV30, the J gene TRBJ2-3, with D possibly TRBD2 on 6 matching bases. CDR3 length equals 15 residues. V lost 3 bases to trimming and J lost 6 bases, with 19 bases between them. From germline, CDR1 is GTSNPN and CDR2 SVGIG (reference sequence). The CDR3 DNA follows: TGTGCCTGGAGCGCGGTGGGGGGACTTAGGGATACGCAGTATTTT. Its protein product is CAWSAVGGLRDTQYF.